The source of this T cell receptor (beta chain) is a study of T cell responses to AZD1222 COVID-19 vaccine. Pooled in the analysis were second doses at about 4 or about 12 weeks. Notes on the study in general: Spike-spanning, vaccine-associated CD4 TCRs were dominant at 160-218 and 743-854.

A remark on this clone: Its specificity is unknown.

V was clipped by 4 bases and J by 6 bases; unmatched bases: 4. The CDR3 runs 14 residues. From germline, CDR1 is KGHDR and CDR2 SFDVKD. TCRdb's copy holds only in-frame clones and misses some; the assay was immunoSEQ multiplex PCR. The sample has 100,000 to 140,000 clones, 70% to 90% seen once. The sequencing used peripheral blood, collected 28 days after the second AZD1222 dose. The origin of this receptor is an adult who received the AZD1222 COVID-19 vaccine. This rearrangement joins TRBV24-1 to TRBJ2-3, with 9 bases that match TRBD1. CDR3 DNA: TGTGCCACCAGTGACCCGACAGGGGGGGATACGCAGTATTTT. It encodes CATSDPTGGDTQYF.